This TCR beta chain was documented in a study of blood T cell repertoires in COVID-19. Overall study context: The samples span acute and convalescent COVID-19 from the United States, Italy and Spain. PBMCs, B-cell-depleted T cells, or T cells provided the cDNA or gDNA that made up the material.

Study processing details: Nucleated cell number was recorded as an estimate derived from reference gene primer amplification. Repertoires were generated with immunoSEQ multiplex PCR, while TCRdb's copy carries only in-frame clones and drops some. Clone size and V and J calls were adopted from that table, with D and trimming inferred from the DNA. The sample has around 90,000 clones; almost 95% are singletons. V shed 6 bases, J shed 5 bases, and the junction held 6 bases outside the gene matches. The CDR3 runs to 14 residues. From germline, CDR1 is GTSNPN and CDR2 SVGIG (reference sequence). V gene TRBV30 combines with J gene TRBJ1-6; 8 bases are a match to TRBD1. The sequence derives from a woman aged 60-70 years with active COVID-19. Sequenced input: peripheral blood. CDR3 in DNA: TGTGCCTGCCACAGGGGGACCAATAATTCACCCCTCCACTTT. It translates to CACHRGTNNSPLHF.